This record concerns one TCR beta chain sequence. Its matching antigen is unknown. This entry comes from a study of T cell responses to AZD1222 COVID-19 vaccine. V was pared by 2 bases and J by 7 bases, with 12 bases between. This CDR3 has 15 residues. The germline CDR1 and CDR2 sequences are SGHAT and FQNNGV. Notes on the study in general: When two AZD1222 doses had been given, Spike-specific TCR breadth and depth rose. Donors were mostly white British, more females; clonal diversity possibly underestimated.

Assay used: immunoSEQ multiplex PCR; TCRdb lists only in-frame clones, some missing. The sample has over 90,000 clones; around 90% are singletons. The TCR sequence derives from an adult in good health. This chain uses TRBV11-2 with TRBJ1-6; no firm D call. Sequenced here: peripheral blood, sampled on day 0 of AZD1222 vaccination. The CDR3 DNA follows: TGTGCCAGCAGCTTAACGGGAGGTGGCAATTCACCCCTCCACTTT. Residues: CASSLTGGGNSPLHF.